One and the same sample provided the 9 T cell receptor beta chains below, sequenced in a study of blood T cells in healthy people across ages (dated by TCRdb to the mid-2010s). Receptor amplification or capture employed 5' RACE. TCRdb lists the instrument as Illumina HiSeq 2500. A second PCR of about 6 to 12 cycles was performed with a sample-barcoded 5' primer and a J-beta primer mix. In TCRdb, the public reads were trimmed at Q25 with fastp and aligned with MiXCR, with productive beta chains retained. Each CDR3 protein appears once, grouped with its most common genes and DNA. The sample has 800,000 or so distinct CDR3 sequences on record, around 45% of them singletons. The ten largest clonotypes hold 15% to 20% of the sample. Sequenced material: blood. The receptor source for this set is an elderly man in good health.

A few counts support this clonotype. The chain employs TRBV7-2 and TRBJ2-5, with unresolved D. Trimming removed 5 bases at V and 6 bases at J, with 13 bases between. Germline CDR1 is SGHTA and CDR2 is FQGNSA. The CDR3 spans 13 residues. CDR3 loop: CASSPGYQQTQYF. The CDR3 DNA follows: TGTGCCAGCAGCCCGGGCTATCAACAGACCCAGTACTTC.

The chain employs TRBV7-6 and TRBJ2-5, with 11 bases that match TRBD2. Trimming took 6 bases from V and 5 from J; bases not matched to a gene: 11. Germline V gene data show CDR1 as SGHVS and CDR2 as FNYEAQ. CDR3 length equals 16 residues. The CDR3 DNA reads TGTGCCAGCAGATCATTTCCGACTAGCGGGGACGAGACCCAGTACTTC. The encoded protein is CASRSFPTSGDETQYF.

This clonotype appeared a few times. The V call is TRBV3-1, the J call TRBJ2-7; D is unclear. The CDR3 consists of 14 residues. Deletions cut 2 bases from V and 2 bases from J, with 10 bases between. CDR1 is LGHDT and CDR2 is YNNKEL in the germline V gene (reference sequence). CDR3: CASSQNPGTYEQYF. The CDR3 DNA is TGTGCCAGCAGCCAAAATCCAGGTACCTACGAGCAGTACTTC.

This clonotype turned up a few times. The chain has TRBV12-3 or TRBV12-4 and TRBJ2-7, with 7 bases that match TRBD1. V lost 6 bases and J lost 7; bases outside the gene matches: 12. This CDR3 is 14 amino acids long. The CDR3 loop is CASSPDRRSREQYF. Written as DNA, the CDR3 is TGTGCCAGCAGCCCGGACAGGCGATCTCGTGAGCAGTACTTC.

The gene calls are TRBV11-2 and TRBJ2-2, with 7 positions matching TRBD1. Germline V gene data show CDR1 as SGHAT and CDR2 as FQNNGV. After removal of 3 bases from V and 0 bases from J, the junction contained 4 bases not matched to a gene. This CDR3 is built from 16 residues. As DNA, the CDR3 is TGTGCCAGCAGCTTTGGGACAGTCCCGAACACCGGGGAGCTGTTTTTT. Protein sequence: CASSFGTVPNTGELFF.

This chain links TRBV6-5 with TRBJ1-4, with D unresolved. Germline V gives CDR1 MNHEY, CDR2 SVGAGI. The V gene lost 6 bases and the J gene lost 5 bases, with 13 bases spanning the gap. The CDR3 covers 14 residues. CDR3 nucleotides: TGTGCCAGCAGCCTCGGACGGGGAAATGAAAAACTGTTTTTT. It codes for CASSLGRGNEKLFF.

The chain joins TRBV2 to TRBJ2-5; D is unclear. V was trimmed by 4 bases and J by 7 bases, leaving 13 bases between them. This CDR3 is 13 amino acids long. The germline gives CDR1 SNHLY, CDR2 FYNNEI. In DNA form, the CDR3 reads TGTGCCAGCAGTGGGACGACGGTAGGGACCCAGTACTTC. It is translated as CASSGTTVGTQYF.

The gene calls are TRBV20-1 and TRBJ2-1; TRBD2 matches at 11 bases. This CDR3 is 19 amino acids long. CDR1 is DFQATT, CDR2 SNEGSKA, per germline (reference sequence). With V trimmed by 4 bases and J by 6 bases, 20 bases remained unmatched. The DNA of the CDR3 is TGCAGTGCTAACCGGTGGGGTGTGTCCGGGACTAGCGGAGCCAATGAGCAGTTCTTC. Protein: CSANRWGVSGTSGANEQFF.

The chain joins TRBV6-2 or TRBV6-3 to TRBJ1-5, with D unresolved. CDR3 length: 13 residues. The V gene lost 8 bases and the J gene lost 3 bases, with 11 bases spanning the gap. Germline V gene data show CDR1 as MNHEY and CDR2 as SVGEGT. The CDR3 spells CASGLGFNQPQHF. CDR3 in DNA: TGTGCCAGCGGCTTGGGGTTCAATCAGCCCCAGCATTTT.